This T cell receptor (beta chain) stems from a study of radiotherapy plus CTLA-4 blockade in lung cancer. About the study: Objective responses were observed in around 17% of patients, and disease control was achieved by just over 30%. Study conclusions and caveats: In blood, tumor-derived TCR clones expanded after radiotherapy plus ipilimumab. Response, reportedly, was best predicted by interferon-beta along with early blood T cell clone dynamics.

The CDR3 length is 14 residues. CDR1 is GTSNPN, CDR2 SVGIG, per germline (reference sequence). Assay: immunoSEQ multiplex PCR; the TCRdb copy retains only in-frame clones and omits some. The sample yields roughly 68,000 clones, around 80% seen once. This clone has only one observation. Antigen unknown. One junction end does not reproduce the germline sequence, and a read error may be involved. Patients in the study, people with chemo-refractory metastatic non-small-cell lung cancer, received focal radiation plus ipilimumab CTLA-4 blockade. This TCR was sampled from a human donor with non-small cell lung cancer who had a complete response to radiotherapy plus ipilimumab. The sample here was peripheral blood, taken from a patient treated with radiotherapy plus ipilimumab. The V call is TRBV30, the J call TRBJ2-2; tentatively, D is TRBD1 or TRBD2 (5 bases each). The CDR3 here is CTWSLGTGPGELFF. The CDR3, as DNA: TGTACCTGGAGTCTTGGGACGGGGCCCGGGGAGCTGTTTTTT. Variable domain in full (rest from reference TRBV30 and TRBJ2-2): SQTIHQWPATLVQPVGSPLSLECTVEGTSNPNLYWYRQAAGRGLQLLFYSVGIGQISSEVPQNLSASRPQDRQFILSSKKLLLSDSGFYLCTWSLGTGPGELFFGEGSRLTVL.